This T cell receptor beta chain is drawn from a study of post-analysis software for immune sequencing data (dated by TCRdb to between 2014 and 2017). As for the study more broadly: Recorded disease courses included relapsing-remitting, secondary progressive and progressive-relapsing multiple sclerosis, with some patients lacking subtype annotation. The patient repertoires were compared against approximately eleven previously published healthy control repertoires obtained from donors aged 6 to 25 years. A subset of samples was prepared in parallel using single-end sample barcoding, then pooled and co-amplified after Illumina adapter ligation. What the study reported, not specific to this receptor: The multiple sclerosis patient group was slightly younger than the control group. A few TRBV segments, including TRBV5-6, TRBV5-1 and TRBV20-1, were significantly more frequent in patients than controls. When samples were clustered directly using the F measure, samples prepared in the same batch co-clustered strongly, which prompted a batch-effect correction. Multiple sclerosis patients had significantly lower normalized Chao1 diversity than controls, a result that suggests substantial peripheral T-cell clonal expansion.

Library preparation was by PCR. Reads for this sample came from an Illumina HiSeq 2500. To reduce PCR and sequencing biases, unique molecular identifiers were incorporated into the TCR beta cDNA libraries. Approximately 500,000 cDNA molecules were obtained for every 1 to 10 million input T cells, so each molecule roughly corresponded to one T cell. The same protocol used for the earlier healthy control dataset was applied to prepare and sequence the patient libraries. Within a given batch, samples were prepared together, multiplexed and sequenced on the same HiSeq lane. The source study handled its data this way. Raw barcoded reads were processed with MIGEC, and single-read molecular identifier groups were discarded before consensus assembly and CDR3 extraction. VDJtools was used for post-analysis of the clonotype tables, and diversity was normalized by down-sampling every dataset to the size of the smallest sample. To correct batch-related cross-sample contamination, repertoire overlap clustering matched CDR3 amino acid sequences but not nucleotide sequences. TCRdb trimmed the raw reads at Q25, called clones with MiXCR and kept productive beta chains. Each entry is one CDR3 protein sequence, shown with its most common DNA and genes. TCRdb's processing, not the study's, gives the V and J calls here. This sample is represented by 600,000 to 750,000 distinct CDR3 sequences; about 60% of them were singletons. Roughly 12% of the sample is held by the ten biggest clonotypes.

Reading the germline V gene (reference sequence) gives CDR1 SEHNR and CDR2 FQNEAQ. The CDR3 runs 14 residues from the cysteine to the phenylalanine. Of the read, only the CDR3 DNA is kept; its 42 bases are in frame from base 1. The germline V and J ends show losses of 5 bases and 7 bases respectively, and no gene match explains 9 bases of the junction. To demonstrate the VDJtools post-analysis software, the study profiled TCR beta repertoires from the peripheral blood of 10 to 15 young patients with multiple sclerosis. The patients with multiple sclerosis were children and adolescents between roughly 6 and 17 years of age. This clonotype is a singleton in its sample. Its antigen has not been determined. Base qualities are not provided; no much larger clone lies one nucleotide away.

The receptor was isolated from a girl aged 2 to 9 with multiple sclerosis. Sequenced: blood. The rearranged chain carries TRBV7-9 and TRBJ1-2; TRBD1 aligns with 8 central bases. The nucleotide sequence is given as TGTGCCAGCAGCCCTGGACAGGGACACTTTGGCTACACCTTC. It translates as CASSPGQGHFGYTF.